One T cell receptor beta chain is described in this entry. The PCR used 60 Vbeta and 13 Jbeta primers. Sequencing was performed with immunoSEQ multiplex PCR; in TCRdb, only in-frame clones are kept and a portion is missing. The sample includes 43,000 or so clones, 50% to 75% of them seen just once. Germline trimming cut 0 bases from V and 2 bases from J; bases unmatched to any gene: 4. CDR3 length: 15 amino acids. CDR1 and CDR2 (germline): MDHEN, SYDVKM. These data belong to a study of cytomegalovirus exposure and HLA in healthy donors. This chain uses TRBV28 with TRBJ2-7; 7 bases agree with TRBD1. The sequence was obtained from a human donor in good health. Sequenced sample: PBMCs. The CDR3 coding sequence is TGTGCCAGCAGTTTATGGGGACAGCGAACCTACGAGCAGTACTTC. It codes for CASSLWGQRTYEQYF.